This T cell receptor beta chain emerged from a study of beta chain features in type 1 diabetes. For this clone: Its antigen is still unknown.

TCRB transcripts that were expressed got sequenced, as all of the isolated RNA had been reverse transcribed. There were about 3.6 million reads on average in the naive, central memory and regulatory T cell samples. Repertoires were generated with immunoSEQ multiplex PCR, while TCRdb's copy carries only in-frame clones and drops some. The table shows about 240,000 clones, with about 14% occurring only once. Notes on the study in general: Among type 1 diabetes patients, VDJ junctions had fewer insertions and more deletions. TCRB CDR3s were moderately but significantly shorter in Type 1 diabetes patients in all four CD4+ subsets.

Post-sort purity exceeded 98% for all sorted populations. The TCR originated in a man younger than 45 with type 1 diabetes. The sample taken for sequencing was naive CD4+ T cells from blood.

The CDR3, as DNA: TGTGCCAGCAGTGAAGCAATTGGCGGAAACTACGAGCAGTACTTC. This encodes CASSEAIGGNYEQYF. The chain employs TRBV6-1 and TRBJ2-7, with D uncertain. The CDR3 covers 15 residues. The V and J ends lost 0 bases and 3 bases respectively, with 12 bases between them. From germline, CDR1 is MNHNS and CDR2 SASEGT.